These T cell receptor beta chains were read from a single sample in a study of CD8+ T cells in alopecia areata. Data came from immunoSEQ multiplex PCR; TCRdb stores just in-frame clones and leaves some out. The sample holds hundreds of thousands of clones, more than 45% seen once. This specimen consisted of CD4+ T cells sorted from blood, obtained at week 0. These receptors came from a human donor with alopecia areata. The CDR3 runs from the conserved cysteine through the conserved F or W. A D gene is named only where the DNA matches it firmly. Size tells how often a clone was seen (once, few, many) or the class of an expanded clone, and some rows leave it out.

DNA,CDR3,size,D,J,V
TGTGCCAGCAGCGTGGGGGACAAAGGATCACCCCTCCACTTT,CASSVGDKGSPLHF,NA,NA,TRBJ1-6,TRBV9
TGTGCCAGCAGGCTGAACACTGAAGCTTTCTTT,CASRLNTEAFF,few,NA,TRBJ1-1,TRBV28
TGTGCCAGCAGCGTAGGATGGGGGTCTAGCTACGAGCAGTACTTC,CASSVGWGSSYEQYF,NA,NA,TRBJ2-7,TRBV9
TGCAGTGCCCCGGACGGCTACGAGCAGTACTTC,CSAPDGYEQYF,NA,NA,TRBJ2-7,TRBV20-1
TGTGCAAGTCGCCCTATCAAAGACCGGGACACCGGTTCCTCGGTCGCCCAGCATTTT,CASRPIKDRDTGSSVAQHF,NA,NA,TRBJ1-5,TRBV12-2
TGTGCCAGCAGCAATCGACAGGATCCCTACGAGCAGTACTTC,CASSNRQDPYEQYF,NA,NA,TRBJ2-7,TRBV7-9
TGTGCCACCAGCAGAGATTTGGGGCCTGGGGCGCGAGACACTGAAGCTTTCTTT,CATSRDLGPGARDTEAFF,NA,NA,TRBJ1-1,TRBV15
TGTGCCAGCAGCACTCGCCAGGGGGGCCGGGTGGAGACCCAGTACTTC,CASSTRQGGRVETQYF,few,NA,TRBJ2-5,TRBV5-4
TGTGCCAGCAGCCGACAAAGGCAGCAGCCCCAGCATTTT,CASSRQRQQPQHF,few,NA,TRBJ1-5,TRBV7-2
TGTGCCAGCAGTGAAGCGGCGGGTTTTGGAGGGAGCACAGATACGCAGTATTTT,CASSEAAGFGGSTDTQYF,few,NA,TRBJ2-3,TRBV2
TGCAGCGTCCCCGGGACAGGGGTCCCTTTGAGCTCCTACAATGAGCAGTTCTTC,CSVPGTGVPLSSYNEQFF,NA,TRBD1,TRBJ2-1,TRBV29-1
TGTGCCTGGAGCCCACGCACTGAGGCTTTCTTT,CAWSPRTEAFF,NA,NA,TRBJ1-1,TRBV30
TGTGCCTCCCGAGGGAAACAGAATAACTATGGCTACACCTTC,CASRGKQNNYGYTF,NA,NA,TRBJ1-2,TRBV30
TGTGCCAGCAGCTTAGCGCGTCCGGGACAGGGGTACAATGAGCAGTTCTTC,CASSLARPGQGYNEQFF,NA,TRBD1,TRBJ2-1,TRBV7-8
TGTGCCAGCAGCTTGGGGGGCCCTCAGTCCGAGCAGTTCTTC,CASSLGGPQSEQFF,many,NA,TRBJ2-1,TRBV5-4
TGTGCCAGCTGTCGACCTCGCCAAGAAGGCTCTGGGGCCAACGTCCTGACTTTC,CASCRPRQEGSGANVLTF,once,NA,TRBJ2-6,TRBV2
TGTGCCTGGAGCCCGGCAGCTTGGGCCAACGTCCTGACTTTC,CAWSPAAWANVLTF,few,NA,TRBJ2-6,TRBV30
TGTGCCAGCAGTTACTTAGGGGGCGAGCAGTACTTC,CASSYLGGEQYF,NA,NA,TRBJ2-7,TRBV6-5
TGTGCCAGCAGCTTATCCGTTAATGAGCAGTTCTTC,CASSLSVNEQFF,NA,NA,TRBJ2-1,TRBV7-9
TGCGCCAGCAGCCAAGATGCGGACAGGGGCGTCCAGCCCCAGCATTTT,CASSQDADRGVQPQHF,NA,TRBD1,TRBJ1-5,TRBV4-1
TGTGCCTTGCGGGCTAGCGGGGGGCAGGGTGAGCAGTTCTTC,CALRASGGQGEQFF,few,TRBD2,TRBJ2-1,TRBV2
TGTGCCAGCAGTTACTCGACCGGCCAAGAGACCCAGTACTTC,CASSYSTGQETQYF,NA,NA,TRBJ2-5,TRBV6-5
TGTGCCAGCAGATCGGTCACAGATACGCAGTATTTT,CASRSVTDTQYF,NA,NA,TRBJ2-3,TRBV6-6
TGTGCCAGCAGCTTTTTAGGGGCAGAGGAGACCCAGTACTTC,CASSFLGAEETQYF,few,NA,TRBJ2-5,TRBV5-6
TGTGCCATCAGGGGTCCCCACGAGCAGTACTTC,CAIRGPHEQYF,NA,NA,TRBJ2-7,TRBV10-3
TGTGCCAGCAGTTCGCAGGGTCCGCGTCAGCCCCAGCATTTT,CASSSQGPRQPQHF,NA,NA,TRBJ1-5,TRBV27
TGTGCCAGCAGCGCCGAGGAGGGTTTTCGGCACACCATATATTTT,CASSAEEGFRHTIYF,few,NA,TRBJ1-3,TRBV9
TGTGCCATCTCTGCGGGCACCTACAATGAGCAGTTCTTC,CAISAGTYNEQFF,NA,NA,TRBJ2-1,TRBV10-3
TGCAGCGTTGCGGAGGGTGGGCTCTATGGCTACACCTTC,CSVAEGGLYGYTF,NA,NA,TRBJ1-2,TRBV29-1
TGCGCCAGCAGCTCCTTCTCCCTCGGTGGATCCGGGGCCAACGTCCTGACTTTC,CASSSFSLGGSGANVLTF,NA,NA,TRBJ2-6,TRBV5-1
TGCGCCAGCAGCGACTACCGGGACAGCTATGGCTACACCTTC,CASSDYRDSYGYTF,NA,TRBD1,TRBJ1-2,TRBV5-1
TGTGCCACCAGCATAGACAGGAACTCTGGGGCCAACGTCCTGACTTTC,CATSIDRNSGANVLTF,NA,NA,TRBJ2-6,TRBV15
TGCGCCAGCAGCAAGGACCGCTCGAACACCGGGGAGCTGTTTTTT,CASSKDRSNTGELFF,NA,NA,TRBJ2-2,TRBV5-1
TGTGCCAGCAGTTACTCAGGTAGAGAGACCCAGTACTTC,CASSYSGRETQYF,NA,NA,TRBJ2-5,TRBV6-5
TGTGCCAGCAGTTTAAGCGTCCCCGACGGGGCCAACGTCCTGACTTTC,CASSLSVPDGANVLTF,few,NA,TRBJ2-6,TRBV27
TGCGCCAGCAGCCAGTCTGGGGTTAATGAAAAACTGTTTTTT,CASSQSGVNEKLFF,NA,NA,TRBJ1-4,TRBV4-1
TGTGCCAGCAGCTCGACTAGCGGGAGGCCCCATTGGGGTGAGCAGTTCTTC,CASSSTSGRPHWGEQFF,NA,TRBD2,TRBJ2-1,TRBV13
TGCAGCGTTGTCAAGGGGGCATCTGGAAACACCATATATTTT,CSVVKGASGNTIYF,few,TRBD1,TRBJ1-3,TRBV29-1
TGTGCCAGCAGCGACCCCAGGGGTGGAACCAAAAACATTCAGTACTTC,CASSDPRGGTKNIQYF,once,NA,TRBJ2-4,TRBV28
TGTGCTAGCAGCCGTACTAGCGGGAGCGCAGATACGCAGTATTTT,CASSRTSGSADTQYF,NA,TRBD2,TRBJ2-3,TRBV7-7
TGTGCCAGCAGCAGGGCCGGGACAGACAGCTATGGCTACACCTTC,CASSRAGTDSYGYTF,NA,TRBD1,TRBJ1-2,TRBV5-6
TGTGCCAGCAGTTCCCTTTTAGCGGGAGCTTCGGATGAGCAGTTCTTC,CASSSLLAGASDEQFF,NA,TRBD2,TRBJ2-1,TRBV27
TGCGCCAGCAGTCAATCTAGACAGGGAAGTTGCGGCAATCAGCCCCAGCATTTT,CASSQSRQGSCGNQPQHF,many,TRBD1,TRBJ1-5,TRBV23-1
TGTGCCAGCAGCCAACTCGGGACAGGGGATGAAAAACTGTTTTTT,CASSQLGTGDEKLFF,few,TRBD1,TRBJ1-4,TRBV14
TGTGCCAGTAGACTGGAGGCTCGCCGGGCTGAAGCTTTCTTT,CASRLEARRAEAFF,few,NA,TRBJ1-1,TRBV19
TGTGCCAGCAGTGAAGTCGGGGCAGGTGGGGCCAACGTCCTGACTTTC,CASSEVGAGGANVLTF,NA,NA,TRBJ2-6,TRBV13
TGTGCCAGCAGCCCGGGGGCATTGCGGGCTGAAGCTTTCTTT,CASSPGALRAEAFF,NA,NA,TRBJ1-1,TRBV11-2